Listed below are T cell receptor beta chains from one sample, sequenced in a study of blood T cell repertoires in COVID-19. Sequencing was performed with immunoSEQ multiplex PCR; in TCRdb, only in-frame clones are kept and a portion is missing. This repertoire shows 300,000 or so clones, around 86% found once; its top ten account for 1%. The sample was peripheral blood. Receptors originate from a man between 50 and 59 years old with active or convalescent COVID-19. CDR3s include the opening cysteine and the closing phenylalanine or tryptophan. A D gene is named only where the DNA matches it firmly. Size values are once, few and many counts, or a class for expanded clones, and some rows have none.

15 TRBJ1-3 TRBV30 - - TGTGCCTGGAGTCTACAGGCGAGCTCTGGAAACACCATATATTTT CAWSLQASSGNTIYF
12 TRBJ2-5 TRBV28 - few TGTGCCAGCAGGGAGGCCCAAGAGACCCAGTACTTC CASREAQETQYF
15 TRBJ2-2 TRBV18 TRBD1 - TGTGCCAGCTCACCGACAGGGGCGAACACCGGGGAGCTGTTTTTT CASSPTGANTGELFF
12 TRBJ2-7 TRBV29-1 TRBD1 - TGCAGCGTTGGACAGGGTCGCGACGAGCAGTACTTC CSVGQGRDEQYF
15 TRBJ2-7 TRBV5-4 TRBD1 - TGTGCCAGCAGCGCGGGACAGGGGGTAACCTACGAGCAGTACTTC CASSAGQGVTYEQYF
15 TRBJ2-7 TRBV28 TRBD1 once TGTGCCAGCAGTTCCGGGACAGTGGGATCCTACGAGCAGTACTTC CASSSGTVGSYEQYF
13 TRBJ2-5 TRBV27 - - TGTGCCAGCAGTTTTAGCGGCAGGGAGACCCAGTACTTC CASSFSGRETQYF
15 TRBJ1-1 TRBV6-5 - - TGTGCCAGCAGTTACGGGCAGGGGCAGAACACTGAAGCTTTCTTT CASSYGQGQNTEAFF
14 TRBJ2-1 TRBV7-3 TRBD2 few TGTGCCAGCAGCCCCAGGACTAGCGGGGATGAGCAGTTCTTC CASSPRTSGDEQFF
14 TRBJ1-1 TRBV6-5 - once TGTGCCAGCAGTTACTCAGGGGAGGACACTGAAGCTTTCTTT CASSYSGEDTEAFF
14 TRBJ1-2 TRBV27 - - TGTGCCAGCAGTTTATCGGGCGTGAGCTATGGCTACACCTTC CASSLSGVSYGYTF
18 TRBJ1-4 TRBV30 - - TGTGCCTGGAGTGTAACTTACTCAACCCGACAGACTAATGAAAAACTGTTTTTT CAWSVTYSTRQTNEKLFF
13 TRBJ1-1 TRBV29-1 - - TGCAGCGTTGACCTTTCCCCCTCCACTGAAGCTTTCTTT CSVDLSPSTEAFF
12 TRBJ1-1 TRBV28 - - TGTGCCAGCAGTGTCGGTACTCTACAAGCTTTCTTT CASSVGTLQAFF
16 TRBJ2-7 TRBV7-2 TRBD1 - TGTGCCAGCAGCTTAGTACCTGGACAGGGGGTTTACGAGCAGTACTTC CASSLVPGQGVYEQYF
17 TRBJ1-4 TRBV5-4 TRBD1 few TGTGCCAGCAGCTTGGGCGACCAGGGGGCGGGTAATGAAAAACTGTTTTTT CASSLGDQGAGNEKLFF
19 TRBJ2-2 TRBV30 TRBD2 few TGTGCCTGGAGTGTACCCCCGTTGGGACTAGCGGGAGAAACCGGGGAGCTGTTTTTT CAWSVPPLGLAGETGELFF
14 TRBJ1-1 TRBV7-3 TRBD1 - TGTGCCAGCAGCCGGACAGGGATGAACACTGAAGCTTTCTTT CASSRTGMNTEAFF
16 TRBJ1-2 TRBV28 TRBD1 - TGTGCCAGCAGCACAGGGGGCGGCATCTATGTCTATGGCTACACCTTC CASSTGGGIYVYGYTF
14 TRBJ2-3 TRBV11-2 TRBD1 once TGTGCCAGCAGCCTCACAGGGGGCACAGATACGCAGTATTTT CASSLTGGTDTQYF
18 TRBJ2-3 TRBV9 TRBD1 - TGTGCCAGCAGCCATTCCCGGGACAGGGGGGGGAGCACAGATACGCAGTATTTT CASSHSRDRGGSTDTQYF
15 TRBJ1-5 TRBV5-1 - - TGCGCCAGCAGCTTATGGGGAGACTTGGAACAGCCCCAGCATTTT CASSLWGDLEQPQHF
14 TRBJ2-1 TRBV28 TRBD2 - TGTGCCAGCAGTTTCCCCGGGGGGGTGGGTGAGCAGTTCTTC CASSFPGGVGEQFF
15 TRBJ1-2 TRBV2 - - TGTGCCAGCAGTGAGACCCCTAGTCAAAACTATGGCTACACCTTC CASSETPSQNYGYTF
14 TRBJ1-5 TRBV30 - - TGTGCCTGGAGTGTGACAACAGACGGTCAGCCCCAGCATTTT CAWSVTTDGQPQHF